This T cell receptor (beta chain) came from a study of blood T cell repertoires in COVID-19. This table comes from immunoSEQ multiplex PCR, and its TCRdb copy is limited to in-frame clones, with some not included. The table shows under 300,000 clones, with 70% to 90% occurring only once. This CDR3 region has 17 residues. Between the trimmed V and J ends, which lost 5 bases and 1 base, there was a span of 21 bases. From germline, CDR1 is SGHRS and CDR2 YFSETQ. This TCR came from a woman between 45 and 65 years old who had been exposed to COVID-19. The chain employs TRBV5-1 and TRBJ1-2; D might be TRBD1 (5 bases). The sequenced material came from PBMCs or T cells enriched from blood (not recorded which). The CDR3 nucleotides read TGCGCCAGCAGACTCCTGGGCCCAGGGCTGAGTAACTATGGCTACACCTTC. It translates to CASRLLGPGLSNYGYTF.